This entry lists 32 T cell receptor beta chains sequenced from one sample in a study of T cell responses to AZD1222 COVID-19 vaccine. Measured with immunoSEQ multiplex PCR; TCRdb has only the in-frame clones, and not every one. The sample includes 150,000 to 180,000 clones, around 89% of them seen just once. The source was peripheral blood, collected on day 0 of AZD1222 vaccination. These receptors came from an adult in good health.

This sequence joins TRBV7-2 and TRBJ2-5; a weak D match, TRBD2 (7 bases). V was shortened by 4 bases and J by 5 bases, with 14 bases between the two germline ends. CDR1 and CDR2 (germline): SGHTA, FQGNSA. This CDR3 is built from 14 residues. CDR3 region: CASSSGGRSETQYF. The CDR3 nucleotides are TGTGCCAGCAGCTCGGGGGGCAGGTCGGAGACCCAGTACTTC. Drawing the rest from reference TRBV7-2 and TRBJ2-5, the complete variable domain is GAGVSQSPSNKVTEKGKDVELRCDPISGHTALYWYRQSLGQGLEFLIYFQGNSAPDKSGLPSDRFSAERTGGSVSTLTIQRTQQEDSAVYLCASSSGGRSETQYFGPGTRLLVL.

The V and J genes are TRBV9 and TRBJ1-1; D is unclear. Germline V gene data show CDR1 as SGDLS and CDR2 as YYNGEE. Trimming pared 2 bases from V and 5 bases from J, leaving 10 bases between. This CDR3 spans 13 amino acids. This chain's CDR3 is CASSVNPGTEAFF. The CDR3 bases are TGTGCCAGCAGCGTGAACCCGGGTACTGAAGCTTTCTTT.

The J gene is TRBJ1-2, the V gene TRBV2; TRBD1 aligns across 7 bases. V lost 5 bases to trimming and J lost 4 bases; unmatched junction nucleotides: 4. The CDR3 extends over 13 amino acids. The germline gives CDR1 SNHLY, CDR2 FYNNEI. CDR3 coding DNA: TGTGCCAGCAGTATCGGACAGGCCTATGGCTACACCTTC. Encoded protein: CASSIGQAYGYTF.

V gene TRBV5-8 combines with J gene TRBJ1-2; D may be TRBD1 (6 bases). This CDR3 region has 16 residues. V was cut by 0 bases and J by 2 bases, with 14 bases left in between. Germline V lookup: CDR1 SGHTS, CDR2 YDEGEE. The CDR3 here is CASSLALTGGNYGYTF. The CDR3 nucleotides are TGTGCCAGCAGCTTGGCCTTGACAGGAGGGAACTATGGCTACACCTTC. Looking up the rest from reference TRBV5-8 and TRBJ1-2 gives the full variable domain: EAGVTQSPTHLIKTRGQQATLRCSPISGHTSVYWYQQALGLGLQFLLWYDEGEERNRGNFPPRFSGRQFPNYSSELNVNALELEDSALYLCASSLALTGGNYGYTFGSGTRLTVV.

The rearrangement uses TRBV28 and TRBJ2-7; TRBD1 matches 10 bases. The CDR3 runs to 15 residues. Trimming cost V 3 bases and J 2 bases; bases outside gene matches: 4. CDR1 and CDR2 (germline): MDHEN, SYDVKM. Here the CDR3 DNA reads TGTGCCAGCAGTTTCGCTGGGACAGGGGCCTACGAGCAGTACTTC. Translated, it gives CASSFAGTGAYEQYF.

The CDR3 reads CASSSLGSRTGELFF. DNA of the CDR3: TGTGCCAGCAGCTCATTAGGGAGTCGCACCGGGGAGCTGTTTTTT. The chain combines TRBV7-2 with TRBJ2-2, with D possibly TRBD2 on 5 matching bases. Germline V gene data show CDR1 as SGHTA and CDR2 as FQGNSA. V lost 4 bases and J lost 4, with 13 bases in between. CDR3 length: 15 residues.

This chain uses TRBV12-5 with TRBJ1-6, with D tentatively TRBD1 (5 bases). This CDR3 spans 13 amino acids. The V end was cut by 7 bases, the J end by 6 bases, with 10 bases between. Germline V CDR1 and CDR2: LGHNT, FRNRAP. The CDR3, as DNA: TGTGCTAGTGCCGCCGACAGTAATTCACCCCTCCACTTT. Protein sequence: CASAADSNSPLHF.

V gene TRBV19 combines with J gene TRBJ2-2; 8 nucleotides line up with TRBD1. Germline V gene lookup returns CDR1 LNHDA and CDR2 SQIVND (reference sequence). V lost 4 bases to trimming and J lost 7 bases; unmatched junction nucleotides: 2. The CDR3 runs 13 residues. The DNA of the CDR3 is TGTGCCAGTAGTACAGGGGGCGGCGGGGAGCTGTTTTTT. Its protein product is CASSTGGGGELFF.

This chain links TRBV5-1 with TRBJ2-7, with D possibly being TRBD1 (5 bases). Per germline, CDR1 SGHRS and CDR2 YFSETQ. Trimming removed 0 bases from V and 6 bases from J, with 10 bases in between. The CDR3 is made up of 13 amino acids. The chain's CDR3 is CASSLGQWSEQYF. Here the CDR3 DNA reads TGCGCCAGCAGCTTGGGACAGTGGTCCGAGCAGTACTTC.

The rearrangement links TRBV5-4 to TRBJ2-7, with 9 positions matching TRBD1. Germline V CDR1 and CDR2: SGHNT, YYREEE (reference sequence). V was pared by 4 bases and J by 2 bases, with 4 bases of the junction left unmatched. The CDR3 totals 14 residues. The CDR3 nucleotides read TGTGCCAGCAGCCTGGACAGGGGAACCTACGAGCAGTACTTC. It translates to CASSLDRGTYEQYF. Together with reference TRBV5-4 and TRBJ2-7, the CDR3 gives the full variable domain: ETGVTQSPTHLIKTRGQQVTLRCSSQSGHNTVSWYQQALGQGPQFIFQYYREEENGRGNFPPRFSGLQFPNYSSELNVNALELDDSALYLCASSLDRGTYEQYFGPGTRLTVT.

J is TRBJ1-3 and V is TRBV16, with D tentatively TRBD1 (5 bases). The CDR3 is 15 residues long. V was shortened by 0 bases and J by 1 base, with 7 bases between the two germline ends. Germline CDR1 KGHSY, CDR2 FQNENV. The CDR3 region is CASSQSGGSGNTIYF. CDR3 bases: TGTGCCAGCAGCCAATCGGGGGGATCTGGAAACACCATATATTTT.

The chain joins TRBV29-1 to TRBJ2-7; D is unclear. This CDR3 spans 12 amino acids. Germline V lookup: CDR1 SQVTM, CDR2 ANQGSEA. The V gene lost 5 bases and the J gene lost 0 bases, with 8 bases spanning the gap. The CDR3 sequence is CSVFSNSYEQYF. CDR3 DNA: TGCAGCGTTTTTAGCAACTCCTACGAGCAGTACTTC.

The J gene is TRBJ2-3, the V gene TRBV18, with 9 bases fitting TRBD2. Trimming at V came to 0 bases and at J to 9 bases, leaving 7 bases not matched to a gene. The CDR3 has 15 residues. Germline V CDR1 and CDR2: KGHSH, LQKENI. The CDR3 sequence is CASSPPRAGGPTQYF. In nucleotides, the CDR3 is TGTGCCAGCTCACCACCCCGGGCGGGGGGGCCGACGCAGTATTTT. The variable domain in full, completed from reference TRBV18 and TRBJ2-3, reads NAGVMQNPRHLVRRRGQEARLRCSPMKGHSHVYWYRQLPEEGLKFMVYLQKENIIDESGMPKERFSAEFPKEGPSILRIQQVVRGDSAAYFCASSPPRAGGPTQYFGPGTRLTVL.

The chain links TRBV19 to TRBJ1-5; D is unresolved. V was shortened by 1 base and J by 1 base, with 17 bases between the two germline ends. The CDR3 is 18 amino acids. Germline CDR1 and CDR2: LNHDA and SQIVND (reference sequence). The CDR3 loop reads CASSIGDSWYGSNQPQHF. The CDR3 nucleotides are TGTGCCAGTAGTATAGGGGATAGTTGGTACGGGAGCAATCAGCCCCAGCATTTT.

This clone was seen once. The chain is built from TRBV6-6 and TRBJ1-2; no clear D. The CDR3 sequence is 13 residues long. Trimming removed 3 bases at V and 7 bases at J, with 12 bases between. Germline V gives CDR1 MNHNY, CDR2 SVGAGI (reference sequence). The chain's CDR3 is CASSYGSSRGYTF. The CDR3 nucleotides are TGTGCCAGCAGTTATGGCTCGTCTCGTGGCTACACCTTC.

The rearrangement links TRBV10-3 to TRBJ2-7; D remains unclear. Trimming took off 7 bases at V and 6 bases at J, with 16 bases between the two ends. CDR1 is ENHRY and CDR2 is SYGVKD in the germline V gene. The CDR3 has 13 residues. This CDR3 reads CAITETASVEQYF. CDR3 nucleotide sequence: TGTGCCATCACCGAAACCGCCTCCGTCGAGCAGTACTTC.

In DNA, the CDR3 is TGTGCCAGCAGTCCTGGGACGGCTGGGGCCACTGAAGCTTTCTTT. Translated, it gives CASSPGTAGATEAFF. This chain uses TRBV28 with TRBJ1-1; D perhaps matches TRBD1 (5 bases). The CDR3 contains 15 residues. Trimming removed 5 bases from V and 4 bases from J, with 17 bases in between. CDR1 MDHEN and CDR2 SYDVKM come from the germline V gene. The full variable domain, completed using reference TRBV28 and TRBJ1-1, is DVKVTQSSRYLVKRTGEKVFLECVQDMDHENMFWYRQDPGLGLRLIYFSYDVKMKEKGDIPEGYSVSREKKERFSLILESASTNQTSMYLCASSPGTAGATEAFFGQGTRLTVV.

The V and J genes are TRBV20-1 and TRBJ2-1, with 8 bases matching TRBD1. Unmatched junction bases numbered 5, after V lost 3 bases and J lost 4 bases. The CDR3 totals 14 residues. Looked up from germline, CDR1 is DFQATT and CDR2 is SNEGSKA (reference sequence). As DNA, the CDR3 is TGCAGTGCTAGTGGGACAGGAGAGTACAATGAGCAGTTCTTC. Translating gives CSASGTGEYNEQFF.

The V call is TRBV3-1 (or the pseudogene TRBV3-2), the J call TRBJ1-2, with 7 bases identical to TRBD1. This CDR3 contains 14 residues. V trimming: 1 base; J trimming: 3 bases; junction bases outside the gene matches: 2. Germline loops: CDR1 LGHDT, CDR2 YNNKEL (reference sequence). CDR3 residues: CASSQGGTDYGYTF. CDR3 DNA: TGTGCCAGCAGCCAAGGGGGGACAGACTATGGCTACACCTTC.

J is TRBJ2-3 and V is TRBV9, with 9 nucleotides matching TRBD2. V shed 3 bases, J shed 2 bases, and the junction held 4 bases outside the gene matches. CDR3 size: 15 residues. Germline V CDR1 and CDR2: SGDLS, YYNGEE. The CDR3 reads CASSEAGGYTDTQYF. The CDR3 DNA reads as TGTGCCAGCAGCGAAGCGGGGGGATACACAGATACGCAGTATTTT.

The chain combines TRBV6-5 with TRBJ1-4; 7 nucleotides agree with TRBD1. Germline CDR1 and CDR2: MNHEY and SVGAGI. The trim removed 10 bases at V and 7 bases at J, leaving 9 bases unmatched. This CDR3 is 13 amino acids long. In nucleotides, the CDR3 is TGTGCCACCAAACCAGGGGGTACTGAAAAACTGTTTTTT. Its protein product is CATKPGGTEKLFF.

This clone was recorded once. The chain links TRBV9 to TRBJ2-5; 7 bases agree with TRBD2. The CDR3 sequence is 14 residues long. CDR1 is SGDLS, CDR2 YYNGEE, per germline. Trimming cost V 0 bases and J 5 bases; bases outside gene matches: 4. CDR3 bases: TGTGCCAGCAGCGTAGTGGAGGGAGGGGAGACCCAGTACTTC. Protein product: CASSVVEGGETQYF.

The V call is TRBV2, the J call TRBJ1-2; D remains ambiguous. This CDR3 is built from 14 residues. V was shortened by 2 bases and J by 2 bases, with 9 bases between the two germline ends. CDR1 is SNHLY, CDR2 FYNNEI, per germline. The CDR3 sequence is CASSELGNNYGYTF. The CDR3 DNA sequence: TGTGCCAGCAGTGAATTGGGTAACAACTATGGCTACACCTTC.

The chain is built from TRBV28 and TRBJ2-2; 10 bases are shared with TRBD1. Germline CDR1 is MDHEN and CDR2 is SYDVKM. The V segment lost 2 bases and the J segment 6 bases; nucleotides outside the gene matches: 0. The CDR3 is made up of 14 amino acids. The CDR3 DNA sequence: TGTGCCAGCAGTTTAGGACAGGGGGCCGGGGAGCTGTTTTTT. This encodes CASSLGQGAGELFF.

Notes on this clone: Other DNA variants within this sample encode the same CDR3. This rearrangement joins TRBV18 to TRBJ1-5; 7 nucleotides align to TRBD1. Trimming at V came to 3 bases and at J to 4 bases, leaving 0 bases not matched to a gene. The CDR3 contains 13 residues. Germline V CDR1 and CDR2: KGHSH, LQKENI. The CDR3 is CASSPDRNQPQHF. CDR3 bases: TGTGCCAGCTCACCGGACAGGAATCAGCCCCAGCATTTT.

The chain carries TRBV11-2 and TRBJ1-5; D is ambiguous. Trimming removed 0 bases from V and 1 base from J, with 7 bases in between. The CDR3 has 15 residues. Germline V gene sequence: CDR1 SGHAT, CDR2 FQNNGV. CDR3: CASSLEGLSNQPQHF. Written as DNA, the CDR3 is TGTGCCAGCAGCTTAGAGGGTCTGAGCAATCAGCCCCAGCATTTT. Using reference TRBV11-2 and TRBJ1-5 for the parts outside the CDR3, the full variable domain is EAGVAQSPRYKIIEKRQSVAFWCNPISGHATLYWYQQILGQGPKLLIQFQNNGVVDDSQLPKDRFSAERLKGVDSTLKIQPAKLEDSAVYLCASSLEGLSNQPQHFGDGTRLSIL.

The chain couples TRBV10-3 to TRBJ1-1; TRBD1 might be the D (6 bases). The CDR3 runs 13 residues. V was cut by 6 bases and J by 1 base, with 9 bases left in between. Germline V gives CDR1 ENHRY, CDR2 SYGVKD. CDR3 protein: CAIRATGNTEAFF. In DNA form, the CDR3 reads TGTGCCATCAGGGCGACAGGGAACACTGAAGCTTTCTTT.

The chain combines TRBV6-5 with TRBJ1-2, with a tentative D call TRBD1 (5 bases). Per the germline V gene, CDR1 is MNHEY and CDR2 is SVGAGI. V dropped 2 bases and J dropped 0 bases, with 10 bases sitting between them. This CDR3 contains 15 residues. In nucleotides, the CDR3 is TGTGCCAGCAGTTACGGGGACGTAGCTAACTATGGCTACACCTTC. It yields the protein CASSYGDVANYGYTF.

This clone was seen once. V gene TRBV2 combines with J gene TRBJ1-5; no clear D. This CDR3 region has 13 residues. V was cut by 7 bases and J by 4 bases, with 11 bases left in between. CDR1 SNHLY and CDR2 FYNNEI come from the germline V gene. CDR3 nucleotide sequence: TGTGCCAGCACCACGAACGGGAATCAGCCCCAGCATTTT. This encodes CASTTNGNQPQHF.

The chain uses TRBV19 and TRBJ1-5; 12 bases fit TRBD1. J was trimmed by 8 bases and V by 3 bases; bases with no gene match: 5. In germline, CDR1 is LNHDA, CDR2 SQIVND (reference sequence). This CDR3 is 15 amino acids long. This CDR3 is CASSIGTGGYEPQHF. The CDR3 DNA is TGTGCCAGTAGTATCGGGACAGGGGGCTATGAGCCCCAGCATTTT. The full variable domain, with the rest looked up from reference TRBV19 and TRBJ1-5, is DGGITQSPKYLFRKEGQNVTLSCEQNLNHDAMYWYRQDPGQGLRLIYYSQIVNDFQKGDIAEGYSVSREKKESFPLTVTSAQKNPTAFYLCASSIGTGGYEPQHFGDGTRLSIL.

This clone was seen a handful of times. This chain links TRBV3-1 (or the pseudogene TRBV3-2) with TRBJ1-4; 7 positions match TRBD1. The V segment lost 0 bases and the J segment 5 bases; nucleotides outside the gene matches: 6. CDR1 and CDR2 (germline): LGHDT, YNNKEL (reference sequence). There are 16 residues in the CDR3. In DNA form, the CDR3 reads TGTGCCAGCAGCCAAGAAGGGACAGCCTTAAATGAAAAACTGTTTTTT. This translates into CASSQEGTALNEKLFF.

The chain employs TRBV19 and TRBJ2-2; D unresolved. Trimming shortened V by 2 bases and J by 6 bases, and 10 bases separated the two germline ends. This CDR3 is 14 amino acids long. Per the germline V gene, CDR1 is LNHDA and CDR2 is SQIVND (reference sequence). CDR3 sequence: CASSISPHAGELFF. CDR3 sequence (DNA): TGTGCCAGTAGTATAAGTCCTCACGCCGGGGAGCTGTTTTTT.